This is a list of T cell receptor beta chains from one sample in a study of blood T cell repertoires in COVID-19. The table came from immunoSEQ multiplex PCR; TCRdb's copy has only in-frame clones and leaves some out. The sample has around 250,000 clones, 84% seen once. Sequencing was performed on PBMCs or T cells enriched from blood (not recorded which). Receptor source: a man in his fifties who had recovered from COVID-19. CDR3s include the opening cysteine and the closing phenylalanine or tryptophan. A D gene is named only where the DNA matches it firmly. Clone size is given for some rows only: seen once, a few or many times, or a class if the clone is expanded.

clone size: NA
D gene: NA
J gene: TRBJ2-7
V gene: TRBV27
CDR3 protein: CASSHELKYEQYF
CDR3 DNA: TGTGCCAGCAGTCACGAGTTGAAGTACGAGCAGTACTTC

clone size: NA
D gene: TRBD2
J gene: TRBJ2-1
V gene: TRBV12-5
CDR3 protein: CASGLSISGGTYNEQFF
CDR3 DNA: TGTGCTAGTGGTTTGTCCATTAGCGGGGGCACCTACAATGAGCAGTTCTTC

clone size: NA
D gene: NA
J gene: TRBJ1-6
V gene: TRBV5-1
CDR3 protein: CASSLGTNNSPLHF
CDR3 DNA: TGCGCCAGCAGCTTGGGAACTAATAATTCACCCCTCCACTTT

clone size: NA
D gene: TRBD2
J gene: TRBJ2-3
V gene: TRBV28
CDR3 protein: CASSYRLAGEVRTDTQYF
CDR3 DNA: TGTGCCAGCAGCTATCGACTAGCGGGAGAAGTTAGGACAGATACGCAGTATTTT

clone size: NA
D gene: NA
J gene: TRBJ1-3
V gene: TRBV6-5
CDR3 protein: CATRRGGPGNTIYF
CDR3 DNA: TGTGCCACCCGACGTGGCGGGCCTGGAAACACCATATATTTT

clone size: NA
D gene: NA
J gene: TRBJ2-3
V gene: TRBV7-9
CDR3 protein: CASSLTSPADTQYF
CDR3 DNA: TGTGCCAGCAGCCTGACTAGTCCTGCAGATACGCAGTATTTT

clone size: NA
D gene: TRBD1
J gene: TRBJ1-1
V gene: TRBV4-1
CDR3 protein: CASSQDGTGALRGLNTEAFF
CDR3 DNA: TGCGCCAGCAGCCAAGATGGGACAGGGGCCCTCAGAGGGTTGAACACTGAAGCTTTCTTT

clone size: NA
D gene: NA
J gene: TRBJ1-2
V gene: TRBV3-1/TRBV3-2
CDR3 protein: CASTTTAANYGYTF
CDR3 DNA: TGTGCCAGCACCACCACAGCCGCTAACTATGGCTACACCTTC

clone size: NA
D gene: TRBD2
J gene: TRBJ2-5
V gene: TRBV7-2
CDR3 protein: CASSLGGLAGTRQETQYF
CDR3 DNA: TGTGCCAGCAGCTTAGGCGGACTAGCGGGAACGCGCCAAGAGACCCAGTACTTC

clone size: NA
D gene: TRBD1
J gene: TRBJ1-5
V gene: TRBV19
CDR3 protein: CASSTGQGDQPQHF
CDR3 DNA: TGTGCCAGTAGTACCGGACAGGGCGATCAGCCCCAGCATTTT

clone size: NA
D gene: TRBD1
J gene: TRBJ2-1
V gene: TRBV5-4
CDR3 protein: CASSPFRDRQNEQFF
CDR3 DNA: TGTGCCAGCAGCCCCTTCCGGGACAGACAAAATGAGCAGTTCTTC

clone size: NA
D gene: TRBD2
J gene: TRBJ2-7
V gene: TRBV12-3/TRBV12-4
CDR3 protein: CASSRGLADEQYF
CDR3 DNA: TGTGCCAGCAGTAGGGGACTAGCGGACGAGCAGTACTTC

clone size: NA
D gene: TRBD1
J gene: TRBJ1-3
V gene: TRBV5-1
CDR3 protein: CASSPGVDRAGNTIYF
CDR3 DNA: TGCGCCAGCAGCCCGGGCGTAGACAGGGCTGGAAACACCATATATTTT

clone size: NA
D gene: TRBD1
J gene: TRBJ2-7
V gene: TRBV11-3
CDR3 protein: CASSLLAGGILTYEQYF
CDR3 DNA: TGTGCCAGCAGCTTATTGGCAGGGGGTATACTGACCTACGAGCAGTACTTC

clone size: NA
D gene: NA
J gene: TRBJ2-1
V gene: TRBV5-5
CDR3 protein: CASSSSGLQYNEQFF
CDR3 DNA: TGTGCCAGCAGCTCGAGCGGACTGCAATACAATGAGCAGTTCTTC

clone size: NA
D gene: TRBD2
J gene: TRBJ2-1
V gene: TRBV24-1
CDR3 protein: CATSEPRGPEREGRNEQFF
CDR3 DNA: TGTGCCACCAGTGAGCCCCGGGGACCCGAGCGGGAGGGCCGAAATGAGCAGTTCTTC

clone size: NA
D gene: NA
J gene: TRBJ2-1
V gene: TRBV5-6
CDR3 protein: CASSPPDSAYNEQFF
CDR3 DNA: TGTGCCAGCAGCCCCCCGGACAGTGCCTACAATGAGCAGTTCTTC

clone size: NA
D gene: NA
J gene: TRBJ1-5
V gene: TRBV7-6
CDR3 protein: CASSLAHGGNQPQHF
CDR3 DNA: TGTGCCAGCAGCCTCGCCCACGGGGGAAATCAGCCCCAGCATTTT

clone size: NA
D gene: NA
J gene: TRBJ1-2
V gene: TRBV19
CDR3 protein: CASSIGSSPGGYTF
CDR3 DNA: TGTGCCAGTAGTATAGGTAGCAGCCCCGGTGGCTACACCTTC

clone size: NA
D gene: NA
J gene: TRBJ1-4
V gene: TRBV5-1
CDR3 protein: CASSYSGNEKLFF
CDR3 DNA: TGCGCCAGCAGCTACAGCGGTAATGAAAAACTGTTTTTT

clone size: NA
D gene: NA
J gene: TRBJ1-5
V gene: TRBV24-1
CDR3 protein: CASAGPQGPQHF
CDR3 DNA: TGTGCCAGCGCCGGACCCCAGGGACCCCAGCATTTT

clone size: NA
D gene: NA
J gene: TRBJ1-5
V gene: TRBV5-4
CDR3 protein: CASSLAGNSPNQPQHF
CDR3 DNA: TGTGCCAGCAGCTTGGCGGGGAACAGTCCCAATCAGCCCCAGCATTTT

clone size: NA
D gene: TRBD1
J gene: TRBJ1-2
V gene: TRBV10-3
CDR3 protein: CAIREGQGVDGYTF
CDR3 DNA: TGTGCCATCAGGGAGGGACAGGGAGTAGATGGCTACACCTTC

clone size: NA
D gene: TRBD2
J gene: TRBJ2-1
V gene: TRBV14
CDR3 protein: CASNPSGGAADEQFF
CDR3 DNA: TGTGCCAGCAATCCGAGCGGGGGGGCCGCAGATGAGCAGTTCTTC

clone size: NA
D gene: TRBD1
J gene: TRBJ1-6
V gene: TRBV12-3/TRBV12-4
CDR3 protein: CASSVDRVSTLHF
CDR3 DNA: TGTGCCAGCAGTGTGGACAGGGTGTCGACCCTCCACTTT

clone size: NA
D gene: TRBD1
J gene: TRBJ1-6
V gene: TRBV7-8
CDR3 protein: CASSLSWDSNSPLHF
CDR3 DNA: TGTGCCAGCAGCTTATCATGGGACAGCAATTCACCCCTCCACTTT

clone size: once
D gene: TRBD2
J gene: TRBJ2-7
V gene: TRBV6-2/TRBV6-3
CDR3 protein: CASSSRTSSYEQYF
CDR3 DNA: TGTGCCAGCAGCTCACGGACTAGCAGCTACGAGCAGTACTTC

clone size: NA
D gene: NA
J gene: TRBJ1-6
V gene: TRBV7-7
CDR3 protein: CASSIDTNSPLHF
CDR3 DNA: TGTGCTAGCAGCATAGACACCAATTCACCCCTCCACTTT

clone size: NA
D gene: TRBD1
J gene: TRBJ1-5
V gene: TRBV10-3
CDR3 protein: CAISEGKGQGAGQPQHF
CDR3 DNA: TGTGCCATCAGTGAGGGTAAGGGACAGGGGGCCGGACAGCCCCAGCATTTT

clone size: NA
D gene: NA
J gene: TRBJ1-2
V gene: TRBV4-1
CDR3 protein: CASSLGRVEDYGYTF
CDR3 DNA: TGCGCCAGCAGCCTGGGGAGGGTTGAAGACTATGGCTACACCTTC

clone size: NA
D gene: TRBD1
J gene: TRBJ2-5
V gene: TRBV4-2
CDR3 protein: CASSQGAGQGQETQYF
CDR3 DNA: TGTGCCAGCAGCCAGGGTGCCGGACAGGGGCAAGAGACCCAGTACTTC

clone size: once
D gene: NA
J gene: TRBJ1-1
V gene: TRBV4-2
CDR3 protein: CASSQRRGTPEAFF
CDR3 DNA: TGTGCCAGCAGCCAACGTCGAGGCACCCCTGAAGCTTTCTTT

clone size: NA
D gene: NA
J gene: TRBJ2-7
V gene: TRBV6-1
CDR3 protein: CASSEASGTRPEQYF
CDR3 DNA: TGTGCCAGCAGTGAAGCGTCGGGGACACGGCCTGAGCAGTACTTC